This T cell receptor beta chain was recorded in a study of identical twins. CDR3 length equals 12 residues. Trimming cost V 5 bases and J 3 bases, with 10 bases left between them. Germline V lookup: CDR1 DFQATT, CDR2 SNEGSKA (reference sequence). This clonotype was picked up a small number of times. TCRdb re-called the 5' RACE reads with MiXCR, one entry per CDR3 protein. The sample yields 400,000 to 650,000 distinct CDR3 sequences, roughly a fifth seen once. These same data were also listed under a study on T cells expressing NK-cell markers.

The source material was CD4+ T cells sorted from blood. The chain employs TRBV20-1 and TRBJ1-1, with a weak D call TRBD1 (6 bases). This receptor was taken from a young woman in good health. The CDR3 coding sequence is TGCAGTGCTCCAGGGGAGTACACTGAAGCTTTCTTT. Its protein product is CSAPGEYTEAFF.